The clone carrying this T cell receptor beta chain came up once. Spread over ten immunoSEQ deep assay plates, unsorted PBMC DNA underwent sequencing. Per the authors' pipeline: ImmunoSEQ output lacked quality scores and full-length reads, limiting matched filtering. TCRdb's table, derived via immunoSEQ multiplex PCR, lists solely in-frame clones and lacks some. That table supplies the V and J calls and clone size; D and trimming were determined from the DNA. The table shows about 490,000 clones, with 70% to 80% occurring only once. This entry is derived from a study of shared clonotypes between healthy human individuals. V gave up 3 bases and J gave up 7 bases; unmatched junction bases: 5. The CDR3 covers 15 residues. The germline V gene encodes CDR1 SSHAT and CDR2 FNYEAQ (reference sequence).

The V gene is TRBV7-7, the J gene TRBJ2-2; the match to TRBD2 covers 10 bases. The TCR sequence derives from a woman aged 40 to 55 in good health. Some clones in this sample may be carry-over from other donors' samples. Material: PBMCs. The CDR3 here is CASSFLAGANGELFF. As DNA, the CDR3 is TGTGCCAGCAGCTTCCTAGCGGGAGCAAACGGGGAGCTGTTTTTT.